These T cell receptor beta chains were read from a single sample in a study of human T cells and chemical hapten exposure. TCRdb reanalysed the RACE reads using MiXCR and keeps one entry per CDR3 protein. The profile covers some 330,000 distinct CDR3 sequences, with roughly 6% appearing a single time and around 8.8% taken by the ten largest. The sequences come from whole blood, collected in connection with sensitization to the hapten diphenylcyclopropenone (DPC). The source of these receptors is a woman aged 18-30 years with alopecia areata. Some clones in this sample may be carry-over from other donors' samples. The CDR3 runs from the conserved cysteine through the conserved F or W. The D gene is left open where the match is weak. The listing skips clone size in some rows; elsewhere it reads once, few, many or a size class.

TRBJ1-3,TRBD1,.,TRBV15,TGTGCCACCAGCGCGACAGGGGCCGGAAACACCATATATTTT,CATSATGAGNTIYF
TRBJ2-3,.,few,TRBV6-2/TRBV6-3,TGTGCCAGCAGCTACCGTTTCACAGATACGCAGTATTTT,CASSYRFTDTQYF
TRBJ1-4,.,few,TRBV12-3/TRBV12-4,TGTGCCAGCAGCCCAAAGACAGGAATTAATGAAAAACTGTTTTTT,CASSPKTGINEKLFF
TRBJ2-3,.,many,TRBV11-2,TGTGCCAGCACACCCCCCCGCGGCCAGCCGAGCACAGATACGCAGTATTTT,CASTPPRGQPSTDTQYF
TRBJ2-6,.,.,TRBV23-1,TGCGCCAGCAGTCCTAAAAGGAAGGCTGGGGCCAACGTCCTGACTTTC,CASSPKRKAGANVLTF
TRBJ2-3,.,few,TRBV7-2,TGTGCCAGCAGCTTTATGGATACGCAGTATTTT,CASSFMDTQYF
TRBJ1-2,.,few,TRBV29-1,TGCAGCGTTGACTTACTCTTTGGCTACACCTTC,CSVDLLFGYTF
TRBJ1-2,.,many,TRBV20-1,TGCAGTGCTACACGGGACCCTGCTAACTATGGCTACACCTTC,CSATRDPANYGYTF
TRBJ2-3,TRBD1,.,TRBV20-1,TGCAGTGCTAGAGGCACGACAGGGATTCGCACAGATACGCAGTATTTT,CSARGTTGIRTDTQYF
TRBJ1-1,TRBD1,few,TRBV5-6,TGTGCCAGCAGCTGGGGGACAGGGACCTTGGGGACTGAAGCTTTCTTT,CASSWGTGTLGTEAFF
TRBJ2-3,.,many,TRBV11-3,TGTGCCAGCGCCCCGACTCCCGTGAAGACAGATACGCAGTATTTT,CASAPTPVKTDTQYF